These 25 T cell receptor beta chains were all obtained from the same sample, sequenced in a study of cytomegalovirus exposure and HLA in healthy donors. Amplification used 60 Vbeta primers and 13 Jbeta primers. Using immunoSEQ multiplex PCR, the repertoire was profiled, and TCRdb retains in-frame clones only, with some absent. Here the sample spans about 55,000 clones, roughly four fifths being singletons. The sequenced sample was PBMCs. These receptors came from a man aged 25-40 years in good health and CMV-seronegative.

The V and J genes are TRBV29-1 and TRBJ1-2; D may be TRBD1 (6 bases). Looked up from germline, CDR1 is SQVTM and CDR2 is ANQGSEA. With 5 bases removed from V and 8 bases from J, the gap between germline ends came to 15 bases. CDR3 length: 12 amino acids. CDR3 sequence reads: CSVQTVRGGYTF. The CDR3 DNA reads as TGCAGCGTTCAGACAGTCAGGGGAGGCTACACCTTC.

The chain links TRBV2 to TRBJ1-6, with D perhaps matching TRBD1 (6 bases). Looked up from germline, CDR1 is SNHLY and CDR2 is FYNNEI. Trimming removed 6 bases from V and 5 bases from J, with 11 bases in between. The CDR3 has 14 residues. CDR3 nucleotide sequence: TGTGCCAGCAGGGGGAGGGGGAATAATTCACCCCTCCACTTT. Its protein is CASRGRGNNSPLHF.

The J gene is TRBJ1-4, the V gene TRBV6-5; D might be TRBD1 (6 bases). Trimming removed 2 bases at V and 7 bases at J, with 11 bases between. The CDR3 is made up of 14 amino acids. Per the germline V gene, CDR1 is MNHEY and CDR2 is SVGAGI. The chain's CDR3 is CASSYGGGGEKLFF. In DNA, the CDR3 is TGTGCCAGCAGTTACGGGGGGGGCGGTGAAAAACTGTTTTTT.

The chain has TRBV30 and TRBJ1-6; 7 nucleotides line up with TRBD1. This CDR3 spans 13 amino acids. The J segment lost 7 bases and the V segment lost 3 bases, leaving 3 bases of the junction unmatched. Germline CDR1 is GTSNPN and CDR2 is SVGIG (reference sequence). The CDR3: CAWSGTANSPLHF. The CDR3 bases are TGTGCCTGGAGCGGGACAGCGAATTCACCCCTCCACTTT.

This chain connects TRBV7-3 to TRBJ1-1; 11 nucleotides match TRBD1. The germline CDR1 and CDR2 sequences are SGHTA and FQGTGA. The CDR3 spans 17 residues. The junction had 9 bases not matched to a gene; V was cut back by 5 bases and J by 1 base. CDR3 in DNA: TGTGCCAGCAGCGGGTGGACAGGGGGCCCCCGGAACACTGAAGCTTTCTTT. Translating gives CASSGWTGGPRNTEAFF.

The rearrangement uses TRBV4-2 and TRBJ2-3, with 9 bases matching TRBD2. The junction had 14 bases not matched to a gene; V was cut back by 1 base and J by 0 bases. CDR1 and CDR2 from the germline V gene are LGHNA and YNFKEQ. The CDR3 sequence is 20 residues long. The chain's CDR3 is CASSQAEGLAGPTSTDTQYF. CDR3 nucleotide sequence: TGTGCCAGCAGCCAAGCGGAGGGGCTAGCGGGGCCCACTAGCACAGATACGCAGTATTTT.

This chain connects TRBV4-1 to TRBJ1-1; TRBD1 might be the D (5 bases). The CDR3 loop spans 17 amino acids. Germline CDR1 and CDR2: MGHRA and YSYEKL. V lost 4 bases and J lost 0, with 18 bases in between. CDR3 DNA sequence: TGCGCCAGCAGCCGAAATGTCGGTCGGGGGATGAACACTGAAGCTTTCTTT. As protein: CASSRNVGRGMNTEAFF.

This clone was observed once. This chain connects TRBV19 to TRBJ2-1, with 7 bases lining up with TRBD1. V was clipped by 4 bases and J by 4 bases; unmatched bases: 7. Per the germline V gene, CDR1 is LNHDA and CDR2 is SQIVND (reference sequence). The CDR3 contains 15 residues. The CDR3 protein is CASSTSRDSYNEQFF. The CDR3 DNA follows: TGTGCCAGTAGTACATCCCGGGACAGTTACAATGAGCAGTTCTTC. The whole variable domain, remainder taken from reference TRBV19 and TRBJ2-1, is DGGITQSPKYLFRKEGQNVTLSCEQNLNHDAMYWYRQDPGQGLRLIYYSQIVNDFQKGDIAEGYSVSREKKESFPLTVTSAQKNPTAFYLCASSTSRDSYNEQFFGPGTRLTVL.

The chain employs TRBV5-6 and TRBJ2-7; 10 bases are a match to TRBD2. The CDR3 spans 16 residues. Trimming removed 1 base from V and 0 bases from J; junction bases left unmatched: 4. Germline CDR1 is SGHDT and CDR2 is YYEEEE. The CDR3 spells CASSLTSGVSSYEQYF. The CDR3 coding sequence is TGTGCCAGCAGCTTGACTAGCGGGGTAAGCTCCTACGAGCAGTACTTC. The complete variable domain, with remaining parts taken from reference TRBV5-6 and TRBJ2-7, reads DAGVTQSPTHLIKTRGQQVTLRCSPKSGHDTVSWYQQALGQGPQFIFQYYEEEERQRGNFPDRFSGHQFPNYSSELNVNALLLGDSALYLCASSLTSGVSSYEQYFGPGTRLTVT.

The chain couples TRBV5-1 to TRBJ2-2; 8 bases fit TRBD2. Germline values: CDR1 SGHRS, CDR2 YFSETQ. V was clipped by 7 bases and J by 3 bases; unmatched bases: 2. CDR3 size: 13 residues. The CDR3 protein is CASVGGDTGELFF. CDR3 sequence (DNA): TGCGCCAGCGTCGGGGGGGACACCGGGGAGCTGTTTTTT.

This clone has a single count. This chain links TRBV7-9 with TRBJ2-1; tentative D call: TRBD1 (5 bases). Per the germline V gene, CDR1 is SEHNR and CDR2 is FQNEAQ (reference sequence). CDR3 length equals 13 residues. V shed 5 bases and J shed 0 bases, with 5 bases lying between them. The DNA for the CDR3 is TGTGCCAGCAGCAGGGGCTCCTACAATGAGCAGTTCTTC. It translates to CASSRGSYNEQFF.

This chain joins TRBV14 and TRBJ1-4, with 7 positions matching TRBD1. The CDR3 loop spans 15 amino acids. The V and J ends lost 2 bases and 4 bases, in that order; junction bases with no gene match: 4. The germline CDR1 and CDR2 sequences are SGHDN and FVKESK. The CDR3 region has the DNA TGTGCCAGCAGCCAAAACAGGGGTGGTAATGAAAAACTGTTTTTT. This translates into CASSQNRGGNEKLFF.

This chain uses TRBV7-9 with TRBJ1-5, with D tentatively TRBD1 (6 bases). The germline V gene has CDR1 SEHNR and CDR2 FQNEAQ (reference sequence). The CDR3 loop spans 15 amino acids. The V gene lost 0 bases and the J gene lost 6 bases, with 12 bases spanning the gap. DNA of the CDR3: TGTGCCAGCAGCTTAGCAGGGGGTGAGGGTCAGCCCCAGCATTTT. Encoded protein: CASSLAGGEGQPQHF. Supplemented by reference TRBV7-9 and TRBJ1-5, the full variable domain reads DTGVSQNPRHKITKRGQNVTFRCDPISEHNRLYWYRQTLGQGPEFLTYFQNEAQLEKSRLLSDRFSAERPKGSFSTLEIQRTEQGDSAMYLCASSLAGGEGQPQHFGDGTRLSIL.

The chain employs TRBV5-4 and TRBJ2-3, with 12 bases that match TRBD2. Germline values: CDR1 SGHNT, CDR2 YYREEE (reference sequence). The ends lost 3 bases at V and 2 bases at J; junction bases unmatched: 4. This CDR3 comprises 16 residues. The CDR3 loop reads CASSSRLAGVTDTQYF. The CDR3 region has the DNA TGTGCCAGCAGCTCAAGACTAGCGGGGGTCACAGATACGCAGTATTTT.

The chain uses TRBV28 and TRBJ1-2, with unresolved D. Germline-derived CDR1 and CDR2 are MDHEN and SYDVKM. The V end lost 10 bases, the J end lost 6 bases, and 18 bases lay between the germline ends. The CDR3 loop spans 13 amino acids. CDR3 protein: CATGSVYFDGYTF. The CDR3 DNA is TGTGCCACAGGATCTGTGTACTTCGATGGCTACACCTTC.

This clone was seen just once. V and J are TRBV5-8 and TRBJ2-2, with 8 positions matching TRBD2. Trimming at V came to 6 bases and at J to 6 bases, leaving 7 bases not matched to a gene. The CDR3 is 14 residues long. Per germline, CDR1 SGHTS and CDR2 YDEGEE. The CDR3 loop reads CASKVVAGPGELFF. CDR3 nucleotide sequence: TGTGCCAGCAAAGTCGTAGCGGGGCCCGGGGAGCTGTTTTTT.

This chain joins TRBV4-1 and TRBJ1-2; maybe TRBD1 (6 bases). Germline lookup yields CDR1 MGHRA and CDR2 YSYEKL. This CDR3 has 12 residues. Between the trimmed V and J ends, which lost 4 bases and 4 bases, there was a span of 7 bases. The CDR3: CASSPQGYGYTF. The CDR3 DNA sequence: TGCGCCAGCAGCCCACAGGGCTATGGCTACACCTTC.

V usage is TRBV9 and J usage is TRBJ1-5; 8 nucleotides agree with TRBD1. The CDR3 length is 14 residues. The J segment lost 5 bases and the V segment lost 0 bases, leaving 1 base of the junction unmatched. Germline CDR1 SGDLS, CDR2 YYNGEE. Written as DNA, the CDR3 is TGTGCCAGCAGCGTAGACAGGGGGGATCAGCCCCAGCATTTT. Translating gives CASSVDRGDQPQHF.

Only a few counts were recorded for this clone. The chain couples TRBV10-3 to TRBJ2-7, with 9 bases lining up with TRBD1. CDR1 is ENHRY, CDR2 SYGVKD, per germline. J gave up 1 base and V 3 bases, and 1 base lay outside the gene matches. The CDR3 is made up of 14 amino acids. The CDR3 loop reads CAISDGTGSYEQYF. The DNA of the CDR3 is TGTGCCATCAGTGATGGGACAGGGTCCTACGAGCAGTACTTC.

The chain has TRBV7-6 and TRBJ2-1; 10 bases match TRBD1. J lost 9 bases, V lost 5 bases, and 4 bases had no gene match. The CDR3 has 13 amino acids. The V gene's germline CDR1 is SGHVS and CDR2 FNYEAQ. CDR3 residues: CASSVRTGGEQFF. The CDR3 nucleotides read TGTGCCAGCAGCGTCCGGACAGGGGGTGAGCAGTTCTTC.

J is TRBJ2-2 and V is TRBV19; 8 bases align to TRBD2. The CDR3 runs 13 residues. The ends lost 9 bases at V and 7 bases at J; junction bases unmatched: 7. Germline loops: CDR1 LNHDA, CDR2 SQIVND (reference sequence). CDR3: CASSGRADGELFF. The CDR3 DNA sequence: TGTGCCAGCTCCGGGAGGGCGGACGGGGAGCTGTTTTTT.

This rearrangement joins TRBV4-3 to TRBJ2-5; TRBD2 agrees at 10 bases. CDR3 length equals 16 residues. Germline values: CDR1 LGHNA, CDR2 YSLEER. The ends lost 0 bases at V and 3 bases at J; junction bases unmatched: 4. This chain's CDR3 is CASSQESGGAKETQYF. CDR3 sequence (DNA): TGCGCCAGCAGCCAAGAAAGCGGGGGGGCGAAAGAGACCCAGTACTTC.

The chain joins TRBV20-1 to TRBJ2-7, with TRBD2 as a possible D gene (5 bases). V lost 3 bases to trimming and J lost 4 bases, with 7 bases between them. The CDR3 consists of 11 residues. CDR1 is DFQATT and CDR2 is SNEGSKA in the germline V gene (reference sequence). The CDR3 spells CSASRDYEQYF. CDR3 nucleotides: TGCAGTGCTAGTCGGGATTACGAGCAGTACTTC.

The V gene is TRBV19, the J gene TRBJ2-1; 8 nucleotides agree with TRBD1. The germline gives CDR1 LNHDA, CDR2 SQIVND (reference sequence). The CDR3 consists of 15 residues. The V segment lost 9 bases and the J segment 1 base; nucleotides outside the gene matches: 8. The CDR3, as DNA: TGTGCCAGCCAGACAGGGGAACCGTCCTACAATGAGCAGTTCTTC. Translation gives CASQTGEPSYNEQFF.

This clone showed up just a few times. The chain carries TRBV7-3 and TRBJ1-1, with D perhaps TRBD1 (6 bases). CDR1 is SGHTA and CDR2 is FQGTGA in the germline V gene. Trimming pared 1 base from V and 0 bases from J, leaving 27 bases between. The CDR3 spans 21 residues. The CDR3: CASSLRPPTGSAGVMNTEAFF. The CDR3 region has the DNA TGTGCCAGCAGCTTAAGGCCCCCTACAGGTTCTGCAGGGGTAATGAACACTGAAGCTTTCTTT.